The entry below gives a single T cell receptor beta chain sequence along with its context. Its antigen is unidentified. CDR3 length: 13 residues. Trimming took 10 bases from V and 5 from J, leaving 12 bases between them. The germline V gene has CDR1 MNHEY and CDR2 SVGAGI. These data originate in a study of T cell responses to AZD1222 COVID-19 vaccine. Study results and limitations: In the spike-specific TCR repertoire, nearly half reportedly target unmutated variant regions. Donors were largely white British and mainly female; clonal diversity was possibly underestimated. Of the AZD1222 recipients, only five to seven were seropositive at baseline.

The repertoire was sequenced with immunoSEQ multiplex PCR; TCRdb's copy has only in-frame clones and lacks some. The sample yields tens of thousands of clones, roughly 88% seen once. The chain carries TRBV6-5 and TRBJ1-6; weak D call: TRBD1 (5 bases). The clonotype comes from an adult who received the AZD1222 COVID-19 vaccine. The material sequenced was peripheral blood, taken 28 days after the second AZD1222 dose. The CDR3 DNA sequence: TGTGCCACGGCAGAGGGGAATAATTCACCCCTCCACTTT. Encoded protein: CATAEGNNSPLHF.